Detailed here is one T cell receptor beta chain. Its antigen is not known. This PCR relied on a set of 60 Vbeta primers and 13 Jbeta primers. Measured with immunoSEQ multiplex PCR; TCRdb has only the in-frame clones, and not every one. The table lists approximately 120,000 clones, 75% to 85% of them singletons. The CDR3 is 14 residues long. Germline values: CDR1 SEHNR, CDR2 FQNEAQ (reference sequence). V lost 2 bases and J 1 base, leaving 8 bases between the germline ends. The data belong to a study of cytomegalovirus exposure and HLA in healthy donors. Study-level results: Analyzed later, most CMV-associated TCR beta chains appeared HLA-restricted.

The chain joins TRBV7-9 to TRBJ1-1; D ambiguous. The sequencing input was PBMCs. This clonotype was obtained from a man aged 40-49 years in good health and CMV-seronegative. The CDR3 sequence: CASSLFPGNTEAFF. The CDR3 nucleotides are TGTGCCAGCAGCTTATTCCCGGGGAACACTGAAGCTTTCTTT.